These 27 T cell receptor beta chains share one sample of origin, sequenced in a study of CD8 T cells in ankylosing spondylitis. TCRdb itself ran the 5' RACE reads through MiXCR, one entry per CDR3 protein. The data show roughly 100,000 distinct CDR3 sequences, nearly 25% seen once. Source material: synovial fluid, either unsorted or a sorted T cell fraction (not recorded which). These receptors came from a male donor with ankylosing spondylitis.

V is TRBV11-2 and J is TRBJ1-3; tentative D call: TRBD1 (5 bases). Trimming pared 0 bases from V and 2 bases from J, leaving 5 bases between. The CDR3 is 14 residues long. Germline loops: CDR1 SGHAT, CDR2 FQNNGV. The CDR3 sequence: CASSLDRAGNTIYF. CDR3 nucleotides: TGTGCCAGCAGCTTAGACAGGGCTGGAAACACCATATATTTT.

This clonotype has more than one count but fewer than ten. V gene TRBV9 combines with J gene TRBJ2-1; D is unresolved. CDR1 is SGDLS, CDR2 YYNGEE, per germline. Deletions cut 3 bases from V and 4 bases from J, with 17 bases between. The CDR3 is 16 residues long. The CDR3 DNA sequence: TGTGCCAGCAGCGCCGCCGGCCACGTTGGATACAATGAGCAGTTCTTC. Encoded protein: CASSAAGHVGYNEQFF.

V gene TRBV6-1 combines with J gene TRBJ2-3, with 8 bases aligning to TRBD2. The germline gives CDR1 MNHNS, CDR2 SASEGT. V trimming: 7 bases; J trimming: 6 bases; junction bases outside the gene matches: 6. The CDR3 has 13 amino acids. The CDR3 region is CASKVAGRDTQYF. The CDR3 DNA sequence: TGTGCCAGCAAAGTAGCGGGGAGGGATACGCAGTATTTT.

The chain combines TRBV6-2 or TRBV6-3 with TRBJ1-2, with D unresolved. Germline values: CDR1 MNHEY, CDR2 SVGEGT. With 2 bases removed from V and 8 bases from J, the gap between germline ends came to 12 bases. The CDR3 is made up of 13 amino acids. The CDR3 region has the DNA TGTGCCAGCAGTTACGGGCAGACAAGAGGCTACACCTTC. Amino acids: CASSYGQTRGYTF.

This clonotype was picked up many times. The chain recombines TRBV10-3 with TRBJ2-1; 10 nucleotides match TRBD2. After removal of 3 bases from V and 8 bases from J, the junction contained 7 bases not matched to a gene. Germline V gene sequence: CDR1 ENHRY, CDR2 SYGVKD. The CDR3 is 15 residues long. The CDR3 reads CAISEGLAGEDEQFF. Here the CDR3 DNA reads TGTGCCATCAGTGAAGGGCTAGCGGGAGAAGATGAGCAGTTCTTC.

CDR3 in DNA: TGTGCCAGCTCACCACGTACAGGGGGCCTTTCCTACGAGCAGTACTTC. The encoded protein is CASSPRTGGLSYEQYF. The chain is built from TRBV18 and TRBJ2-7; 9 nucleotides align to TRBD1. Germline V gene data show CDR1 as KGHSH and CDR2 as LQKENI. The trim removed 1 base at V and 1 base at J, leaving 5 bases unmatched. The CDR3 totals 16 residues.

This clonotype was found many times. This chain joins TRBV24-1 and TRBJ2-5; 11 bases map to TRBD2. Trimming took 10 bases from V and 1 from J; bases not matched to a gene: 4. This CDR3 region has 14 residues. Germline V gives CDR1 KGHDR, CDR2 SFDVKD. The CDR3, as DNA: TGTGCCACTAGTCTAGCGGGAGGCCAAGAGACCCAGTACTTC. Its protein product is CATSLAGGQETQYF.

The chain links TRBV10-3 to TRBJ2-7; 11 bases are shared with TRBD1. Unmatched junction bases numbered 3, after V lost 5 bases and J lost 0 bases. The CDR3 runs 15 residues. CDR1 and CDR2 from the germline V gene are ENHRY and SYGVKD. For the CDR3, the DNA is TGTGCCATCAGTCGGACAGGGGGCGACTCCTACGAGCAGTACTTC. It translates to CAISRTGGDSYEQYF.

This clonotype appeared many times. The genes are TRBV10-3 and TRBJ2-1, with 13 bases lining up with TRBD2. J gave up 14 bases and V 5 bases, and 6 bases lay outside the gene matches. Germline lookup yields CDR1 ENHRY and CDR2 SYGVKD. The CDR3 runs to 13 residues. CDR3 amino acids: CAISSGLAGEEFF. The CDR3, as DNA: TGTGCCATCAGTAGCGGACTAGCGGGAGAGGAGTTCTTC.

J is TRBJ2-3 and V is TRBV6-6; no definite D call. The length of the CDR3 is 13 residues. V was shortened by 8 bases and J by 4 bases, with 13 bases between the two germline ends. The V gene's germline CDR1 is MNHNY and CDR2 SVGAGI (reference sequence). The CDR3 region has the DNA TGTGCCAGCTCGGCAGGAACCCCAGATACGCAGTATTTT. It specifies CASSAGTPDTQYF.

This clonotype was seen a handful of times. J is TRBJ2-1 and V is TRBV20-1; 10 bases map to TRBD2. Germline V CDR1 and CDR2: DFQATT, SNEGSKA (reference sequence). The J segment lost 4 bases and the V segment lost 2 bases, leaving 8 bases of the junction unmatched. CDR3 length: 16 amino acids. The CDR3 region is CSARWLAGVGYNEQFF. CDR3 nucleotide sequence: TGCAGTGCTAGATGGCTAGCGGGAGTGGGATACAATGAGCAGTTCTTC.

The rearrangement uses TRBV29-1 and TRBJ1-1; TRBD1 matches 7 bases. Per germline, CDR1 SQVTM and CDR2 ANQGSEA. Trimming cost V 5 bases and J 0 bases; bases outside gene matches: 3. The CDR3 sequence is 13 residues long. The CDR3, as DNA: TGCAGCGTTTTGGGACAGATGAACACTGAAGCTTTCTTT. Translation: CSVLGQMNTEAFF. Full variable domain (remainder filled in from reference TRBV29-1 and TRBJ1-1): SAVISQKPSRDICQRGTSLTIQCQVDSQVTMMFWYRQQPGQSLTLIATANQGSEATYESGFVIDKFPISRPNLTFSTLTVSNMSPEDSSIYLCSVLGQMNTEAFFGQGTRLTVV.

The chain recombines TRBV4-1 with TRBJ1-2; D possibly corresponds to TRBD1 (5 bases). V gave up 0 bases and J gave up 6 bases, with 23 bases separating them. Germline V gene sequence: CDR1 MGHRA, CDR2 YSYEKL. The CDR3 has 18 residues. The CDR3, as DNA: TGCGCCAGCAGCCAAGATCTTTTGAGACCGCTACGAGGGGATGGCTACACCTTC. This encodes CASSQDLLRPLRGDGYTF.

The V gene is TRBV5-6, the J gene TRBJ2-3; 8 bases match TRBD1. Trimming cost V 4 bases and J 0 bases; bases outside gene matches: 4. The CDR3 is 15 residues long. The V gene's germline CDR1 is SGHDT and CDR2 YYEEEE. This CDR3 reads CASSPTGGSTDTQYF. The CDR3 DNA reads as TGTGCCAGCAGCCCAACAGGGGGGAGCACAGATACGCAGTATTTT.

This clonotype was observed at least ten times. This CDR3 reads CSVQRAEDTTDTQYF. CDR3 nucleotide sequence: TGCAGCGTACAAAGGGCGGAGGATACCACAGATACGCAGTATTTT. This rearrangement joins TRBV29-1 to TRBJ2-3, with a possible D match to TRBD2 (5 bases). CDR3 length: 15 amino acids. Trimming took off 6 bases at V and 2 bases at J, with 18 bases between the two ends. The germline V gene has CDR1 SQVTM and CDR2 ANQGSEA.

V is TRBV27 and J is TRBJ2-1, with TRBD2 matching 9 bases. Losses at the gene ends were 7 bases for V and 1 base for J; bases not matched to a gene: 5. CDR3 length equals 15 residues. In germline, CDR1 is MNHEY, CDR2 SMNVEV (reference sequence). The CDR3: CASNRAGGSYNEQFF. As DNA, the CDR3 is TGTGCCAGCAACCGAGCGGGAGGTTCCTACAATGAGCAGTTCTTC.

In nucleotides, the CDR3 is TGCAGTGCTAGGGGCAGGGCGATAAGCAATCAGCCCCAGCATTTT. Translation gives CSARGRAISNQPQHF. J is TRBJ1-5 and V is TRBV20-1; D possibly corresponds to TRBD1 (5 bases). Looked up from germline, CDR1 is DFQATT and CDR2 is SNEGSKA (reference sequence). The CDR3 extends over 15 amino acids. Trimming stripped 3 bases from V and 1 base from J, with 13 bases between.

This clonotype appeared a few times. The V gene is TRBV20-1, the J gene TRBJ1-3, with D tentatively TRBD1 (5 bases). Germline V lookup: CDR1 DFQATT, CDR2 SNEGSKA (reference sequence). This CDR3 is built from 14 residues. Trimming pared 4 bases from V and 4 bases from J, leaving 14 bases between. CDR3 sequence: CSATRDSRGNTIYF. CDR3 bases: TGCAGTGCTACCCGGGACTCGAGGGGAAACACCATATATTTT.

This clonotype was seen ten or more times. The rearrangement joins TRBV29-1 to TRBJ2-7, with D tentatively TRBD1 (7 bases). Germline CDR1 SQVTM, CDR2 ANQGSEA. The V gene lost 5 bases and the J gene lost 4 bases, with 15 bases spanning the gap. CDR3 length: 13 residues. The CDR3 region has the DNA TGCAGCGTTCAGGGGGGACAGAGATACGAGCAGTACTTC. It is translated as CSVQGGQRYEQYF.

The chain employs TRBV7-2 and TRBJ2-7; D might be TRBD1 or TRBD2, each matching 5 bases. Trimming pared 5 bases from V and 2 bases from J, leaving 16 bases between. The CDR3 extends over 15 amino acids. In germline, CDR1 is SGHTA, CDR2 FQGNSA. The CDR3 DNA is TGTGCCAGCAGCCCCGGGACCCCTGGGGCCTACGAGCAGTACTTC. It codes for CASSPGTPGAYEQYF.

There are many counts of this clonotype. The chain employs TRBV7-9 and TRBJ2-1; 9 bases agree with TRBD2. From germline, CDR1 is SEHNR and CDR2 FQNEAQ (reference sequence). J was trimmed by 1 base and V by 2 bases; bases with no gene match: 3. This CDR3 spans 16 amino acids. The CDR3 sequence: CASSLWTSASYNEQFF. The CDR3, as DNA: TGTGCCAGCAGCTTATGGACTAGCGCTTCCTACAATGAGCAGTTCTTC.

The chain links TRBV7-8 to TRBJ1-1; D uncertain. The CDR3 spans 14 residues. Trimming cost V 2 bases and J 2 bases, with 9 bases left between them. Germline loops: CDR1 SGHVS, CDR2 FQNEAQ. The CDR3, as DNA: TGTGCCAGCAGCTTAAGGGCAGGAAACACTGAAGCTTTCTTT. It specifies CASSLRAGNTEAFF.

The rearrangement links TRBV5-1 to TRBJ1-1, with D perhaps TRBD1 (5 bases). CDR3 size: 15 residues. Between the trimmed V and J ends, which lost 4 bases and 1 base, there was a span of 14 bases. CDR1 is SGHRS, CDR2 YFSETQ, per germline. DNA of the CDR3: TGCGCCAGCAGCCCTGGTGGGGCGGAGAACACTGAAGCTTTCTTT. Encoded protein: CASSPGGAENTEAFF.

The chain is built from TRBV15 and TRBJ2-1; D might be TRBD1 (6 bases). The CDR3 sequence is 15 residues long. The V and J ends lost 5 bases and 5 bases respectively, with 16 bases between them. The V gene's germline CDR1 is LNHNV and CDR2 YYDKDF (reference sequence). The chain's CDR3 is CATSEGRDNNNEQFF. DNA for the CDR3: TGTGCCACCAGCGAAGGCCGGGACAATAACAATGAGCAGTTCTTC.

J is TRBJ2-5 and V is TRBV20-1, with 10 bases lining up with TRBD1. Germline V gene sequence: CDR1 DFQATT, CDR2 SNEGSKA (reference sequence). V dropped 3 bases and J dropped 5; count of bases not matched to a gene: 9. The CDR3 length is 15 residues. CDR3 sequence (DNA): TGCAGTGCTAGCGCTCCGGGGACAGGGGAGGAGACCCAGTACTTC. Translation: CSASAPGTGEETQYF.

This clonotype was seen a handful of times. J is TRBJ2-5 and V is TRBV7-6; 7 nucleotides match TRBD1. Germline-derived CDR1 and CDR2 are SGHVS and FNYEAQ. The J segment lost 0 bases and the V segment lost 1 base, leaving 2 bases of the junction unmatched. CDR3 length equals 15 residues. The DNA of the CDR3 is TGTGCCAGCAGCTTAGGGGGGACAGACCAAGAGACCCAGTACTTC. This sequence encodes CASSLGGTDQETQYF.

In its sample, this clonotype was seen a few times. The J gene is TRBJ2-5, the V gene TRBV6-1; possibly TRBD2 for D (6 bases). V was shortened by 1 base and J by 5 bases, with 17 bases between the two germline ends. CDR3 length: 16 residues. The germline CDR1 and CDR2 sequences are MNHNS and SASEGT. The CDR3 sequence is CASSEGGAGYGETQYF. The CDR3 coding sequence is TGTGCCAGCAGTGAAGGAGGCGCGGGATACGGGGAGACCCAGTACTTC.